These 9 T cell receptor beta chains came from one sample sequenced in a study of blood T cell repertoires in COVID-19. This table comes from immunoSEQ multiplex PCR, and its TCRdb copy is limited to in-frame clones, with some not included. Of 250,000 or so clones in the sample, 75% to 90% are singletons; the top ten hold approximately 0.9%. Sequencing was done on a sample of PBMCs or T cells enriched from blood (not recorded which). The receptors were gathered from a man in his fifties who had been exposed to COVID-19.

CDR3 bases: TGTGCCAGCAGCCAGGACTACTTGAGTGAAAAACTGTTTTTT. Protein product: CASSQDYLSEKLFF. The V and J genes are TRBV3-1 (or the pseudogene TRBV3-2) and TRBJ1-4; no clear D gene. Germline-derived CDR1 and CDR2 are LGHDT and YNNKEL (reference sequence). The CDR3 runs 14 residues. V lost 3 bases and J 7 bases, leaving 12 bases between the germline ends.

The rearrangement links TRBV5-1 to TRBJ1-5; perhaps TRBD1 as D (5 bases). The CDR3 is made up of 15 amino acids. CDR1 is SGHRS, CDR2 YFSETQ, per germline. With 2 bases removed from V and 3 bases from J, the gap between germline ends came to 12 bases. CDR3 bases: TGCGCCAGCAGCTTTGGAGGGGAAATCAATCAGCCCCAGCATTTT. Translation: CASSFGGEINQPQHF.

This chain uses TRBV27 with TRBJ2-5, with unresolved D. V was pared by 6 bases and J by 2 bases, with 7 bases between. This CDR3 is 12 amino acids long. Germline lookup yields CDR1 MNHEY and CDR2 SMNVEV (reference sequence). The CDR3 loop is CASSLIQETQYF. The DNA of the CDR3 is TGTGCCAGCAGCTTAATACAAGAGACCCAGTACTTC.

The rearrangement uses TRBV5-1 and TRBJ2-1; possible D gene TRBD2, 6 bases. This CDR3 contains 14 residues. V shed 0 bases and J shed 13 bases, with 17 bases lying between them. CDR1 is SGHRS and CDR2 is YFSETQ in the germline V gene. The CDR3 protein is CASSLVSPDGRQFF. The CDR3 DNA reads TGCGCCAGCAGCTTGGTATCCCCGGACGGGAGACAGTTCTTC.

V usage is TRBV11-2 and J usage is TRBJ1-3, with 8 positions matching TRBD1. Germline loops: CDR1 SGHAT, CDR2 FQNNGV. Losses at the gene ends were 3 bases for V and 0 bases for J; bases not matched to a gene: 4. The CDR3 spans 16 residues. CDR3 nucleotide sequence: TGTGCCAGCAGCTTCGGGGACAGGTTCTCTGGAAACACCATATATTTT. Translating gives CASSFGDRFSGNTIYF. The full variable domain, its missing parts supplied by reference TRBV11-2 and TRBJ1-3, is EAGVAQSPRYKIIEKRQSVAFWCNPISGHATLYWYQQILGQGPKLLIQFQNNGVVDDSQLPKDRFSAERLKGVDSTLKIQPAKLEDSAVYLCASSFGDRFSGNTIYFGEGSWLTVV.

The chain is built from TRBV11-3 and TRBJ2-7; 9 bases map to TRBD1. CDR1 is SGHNT and CDR2 is YENEEA in the germline V gene. Trimming removed 10 bases from V and 12 bases from J; junction bases left unmatched: 13. The CDR3 runs 12 residues. This CDR3 is CATIGDRVGMYV. The DNA of the CDR3 is TGTGCCACTATCGGGGACAGGGTTGGTATGTACGTC.

This clone was counted between two and nine times. The CDR3, as DNA: TGTGCCAGCAGTTCCTCGGTCTATTCACCCCTCCACTTT. Translated, it gives CASSSSVYSPLHF. The chain employs TRBV7-6 and TRBJ1-6, with no clear D. CDR1 is SGHVS, CDR2 FNYEAQ, per germline. The CDR3 loop spans 13 amino acids. Trimming removed 6 bases from V and 8 bases from J, with 11 bases in between.

This clone appeared a single time. The chain has TRBV10-3 and TRBJ1-2; TRBD1 agrees at 9 bases. The CDR3 runs to 17 residues. Germline V CDR1 and CDR2: ENHRY, SYGVKD. V lost 11 bases and J lost 3; bases outside the gene matches: 19. CDR3 residues: CAVAEGPTGGRDYGYTF. In DNA, the CDR3 is TGTGCCGTCGCGGAGGGGCCTACAGGGGGCCGGGACTATGGCTACACCTTC.

The V call is TRBV19, the J call TRBJ2-1, with D perhaps TRBD1 (5 bases). The CDR3 extends over 15 amino acids. CDR1 and CDR2 (germline): LNHDA, SQIVND (reference sequence). V was trimmed by 1 base and J by 8 bases, leaving 15 bases between them. DNA for the CDR3: TGTGCCAGTAGTATAGGTGGCAGGGCTCCTTATGAGCAGTTCTTC. Translating it yields CASSIGGRAPYEQFF.